This T cell receptor (beta chain) was sequenced in a study of shared clonotypes between healthy human individuals. Cells designated naive CD8 were CD45RO-negative and were positively selected for CCR7, with terminally differentiated effector memory CD45RA+ cells excluded. CDR1 is SGDLS and CDR2 is YYNGEE in the germline V gene. Trimming shortened V by 0 bases and J by 2 bases, and 20 bases separated the two germline ends. The CDR3 is made up of 18 amino acids. Deep-level running was used for the assay. Clones were sequenced by immunoSEQ multiplex PCR, and TCRdb holds only the in-frame ones, with some missing. The sample holds hundreds of thousands of clones, 95% to 96% seen once. Turning to this clone: Its antigen is still unknown.

Points from the study as a whole: Clonotype sharing among donors was expected to depend on sequencing depth. The rarefaction results pointed to incomplete sorted-subset sequencing despite large depth.

The specimen sequenced was naive CD8+ T cells sorted from blood. The sequence derives from a woman in her twenties or thirties in good health. The chain has TRBV9 and TRBJ1-1; D perhaps matches TRBD1 (6 bases). CDR3: CASSVGPRGGDLNTEAFF. CDR3 nucleotides: TGTGCCAGCAGCGTAGGGCCCAGGGGAGGGGATCTAAACACTGAAGCTTTCTTT.